This TCR beta chain was identified during a study of OX40 agonist ivuxolimab in advanced cancers. TCRdb keeps only in-frame clones here, not all; method: immunoSEQ multiplex PCR. The sample gives 53,000 or so clones, 85% of which show up once; about 2.7% is in the top ten. This clone was seen once. Trimming cost V 8 bases and J 0 bases, with 8 bases left between them. In germline, CDR1 is MNHNS, CDR2 SASEGT. The CDR3 is 13 residues long. The chain combines TRBV6-1 with TRBJ2-4, with D unresolved. Sequencing used CD4+ or CD8+ T cells sorted from blood, obtained in a trial of the OX40 agonist ivuxolimab. The receptor comes from an adult with an advanced solid tumor such as melanoma, head and neck, liver or kidney cancer. CDR3 residues: CASRKLAKNIQYF. In nucleotides, the CDR3 is TGTGCCAGCCGTAAGTTAGCCAAAAACATTCAGTACTTC.